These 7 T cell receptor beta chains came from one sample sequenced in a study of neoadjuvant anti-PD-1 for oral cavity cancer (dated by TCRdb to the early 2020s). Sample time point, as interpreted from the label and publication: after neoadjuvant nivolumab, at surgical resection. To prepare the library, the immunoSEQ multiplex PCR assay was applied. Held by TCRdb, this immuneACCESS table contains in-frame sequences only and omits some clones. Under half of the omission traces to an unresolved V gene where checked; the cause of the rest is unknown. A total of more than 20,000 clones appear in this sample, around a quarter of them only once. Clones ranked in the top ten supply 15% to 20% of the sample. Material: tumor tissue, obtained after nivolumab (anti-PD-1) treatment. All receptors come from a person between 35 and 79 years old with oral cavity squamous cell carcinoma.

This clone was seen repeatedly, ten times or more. The CDR3 DNA sequence: TGTGCCAGCAGTTACTCGATTGCGACGGAAGCTTTCTTT. Residues: CASSYSIATEAFF. The chain recombines TRBV6-5 with TRBJ1-1; D remains unclear. Trimming stripped 0 bases from V and 8 bases from J, with 10 bases between. The CDR3 consists of 13 residues. CDR1 is MNHEY, CDR2 SVGAGI, per germline.

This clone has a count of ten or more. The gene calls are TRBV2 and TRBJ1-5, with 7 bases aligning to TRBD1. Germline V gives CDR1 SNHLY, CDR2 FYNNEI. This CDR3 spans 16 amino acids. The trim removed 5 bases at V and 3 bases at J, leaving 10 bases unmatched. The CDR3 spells CASSRLGGSLNQPQHF. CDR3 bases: TGTGCCAGCAGTCGTTTAGGGGGCAGTCTCAATCAGCCCCAGCATTTT.

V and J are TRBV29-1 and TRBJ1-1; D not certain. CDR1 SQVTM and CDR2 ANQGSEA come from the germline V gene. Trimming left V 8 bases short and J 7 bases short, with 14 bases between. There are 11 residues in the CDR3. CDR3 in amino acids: CSSEGKDEAFF. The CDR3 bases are TGCAGCTCCGAGGGTAAGGATGAAGCTTTCTTT.

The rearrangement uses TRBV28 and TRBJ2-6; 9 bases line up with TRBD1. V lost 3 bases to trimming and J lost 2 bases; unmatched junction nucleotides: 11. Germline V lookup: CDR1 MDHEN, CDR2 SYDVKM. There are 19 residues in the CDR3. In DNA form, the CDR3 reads TGTGCCAGCAGTTTCCTGGAAATTCGACAGGGGGCTGGGGCCAACGTCCTGACTTTC. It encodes CASSFLEIRQGAGANVLTF.

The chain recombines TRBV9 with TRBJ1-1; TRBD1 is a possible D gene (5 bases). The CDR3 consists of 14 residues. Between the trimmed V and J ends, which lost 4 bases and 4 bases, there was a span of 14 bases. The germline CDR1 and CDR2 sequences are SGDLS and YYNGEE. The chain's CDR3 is CASSQRRGGTEAFF. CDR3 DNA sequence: TGTGCCAGCAGCCAGAGGAGGGGAGGCACTGAAGCTTTCTTT.

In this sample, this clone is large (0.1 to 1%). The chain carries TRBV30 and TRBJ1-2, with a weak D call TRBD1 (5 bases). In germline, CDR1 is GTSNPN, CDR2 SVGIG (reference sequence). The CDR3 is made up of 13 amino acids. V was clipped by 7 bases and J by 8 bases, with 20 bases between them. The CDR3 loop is CASPAGFWGGYTF. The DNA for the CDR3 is TGTGCCTCTCCAGCAGGGTTTTGGGGCGGCTACACCTTC.

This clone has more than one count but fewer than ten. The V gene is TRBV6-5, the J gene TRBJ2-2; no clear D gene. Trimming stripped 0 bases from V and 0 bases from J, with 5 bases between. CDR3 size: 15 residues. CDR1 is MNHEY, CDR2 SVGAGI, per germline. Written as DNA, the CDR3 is TGTGCCAGCAGTTACTCACAGACGAACACCGGGGAGCTGTTTTTT. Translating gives CASSYSQTNTGELFF.